A single sample gave rise to the 9 T cell receptor beta chains below, sequenced in a study of blood T cells in healthy people across ages. Alongside a J-beta primer mix, a sample-barcoded 5' primer served in a second PCR lasting about 6 to 11 cycles. TCRdb fed the 5' RACE reads into MiXCR, producing one record per CDR3 protein. The sample yields 780,000 or so distinct CDR3 sequences, around half seen once. Sequenced sample: blood. The source is a man at least 80 years old in good health.

This clonotype was seen more than once but under ten times. J is TRBJ2-3 and V is TRBV27; 15 positions match TRBD2. With 6 bases clipped from V and 13 bases from J, the junction kept 17 bases outside the gene matches. The CDR3 covers 17 residues. CDR1 MNHEY and CDR2 SMNVEV come from the germline V gene (reference sequence). The CDR3 loop is CASRKALGTSGRPREYF. The DNA for the CDR3 is TGTGCCAGCAGGAAGGCCCTCGGGACTAGCGGGAGGCCCAGGGAGTATTTT.

This clonotype was seen a handful of times. The chain employs TRBV9 and TRBJ2-7, with D tentatively TRBD1 (5 bases). Germline loops: CDR1 SGDLS, CDR2 YYNGEE. Between the trimmed V and J ends, which lost 0 bases and 2 bases, there was a span of 12 bases. The CDR3 sequence is 15 residues long. The CDR3 nucleotides are TGTGCCAGCAGCGTAGGGCAGGGCTCTACCTACGAGCAGTACTTC. Translation gives CASSVGQGSTYEQYF.

This clonotype was counted a few times. This chain links TRBV5-1 with TRBJ2-3; TRBD2 agrees at 10 bases. The CDR3 extends over 16 amino acids. Germline trimming cut 4 bases from V and 5 bases from J; bases unmatched to any gene: 10. The V gene's germline CDR1 is SGHRS and CDR2 YFSETQ. The CDR3 region is CASSLLLAGVRDTQYF. Here the CDR3 DNA reads TGCGCCAGCAGCCTCCTCCTAGCGGGAGTTCGAGATACGCAGTATTTT.

The gene calls are TRBV6-5 and TRBJ2-7; D is undetermined. V lost 5 bases and J 3 bases, leaving 11 bases between the germline ends. This CDR3 comprises 13 residues. Germline assignment: CDR1 MNHEY and CDR2 SVGAGI. The CDR3 nucleotides read TGTGCCAGCAGTGATATAGACGGCTACGAGCAGTACTTC. Amino acid sequence: CASSDIDGYEQYF.

This clonotype has more than one count but fewer than ten. The rearrangement links TRBV28 to TRBJ1-6; D may be TRBD1 (5 bases). The CDR3 loop spans 13 amino acids. V dropped 7 bases and J dropped 7 bases, with 11 bases sitting between them. Germline V gives CDR1 MDHEN, CDR2 SYDVKM. The CDR3 spells CASNRQRNSPLHF. CDR3 nucleotide sequence: TGTGCCAGCAATCGACAGCGAAATTCACCCCTCCACTTT.

This rearrangement joins TRBV27 to TRBJ2-5; TRBD2 matches at 7 bases. V lost 2 bases, J lost 5 bases, and 8 bases stayed unmatched. Germline V lookup: CDR1 MNHEY, CDR2 SMNVEV (reference sequence). The CDR3 is 15 residues long. The CDR3 loop is CASSLRGGVLETQYF. The CDR3 coding sequence is TGTGCCAGCAGTTTAAGGGGAGGGGTACTTGAGACCCAGTACTTC.

The genes are TRBV10-3 and TRBJ2-5, with D uncertain. V was trimmed by 0 bases and J by 1 base, leaving 6 bases between them. The CDR3 sequence is 14 residues long. Per the germline V gene, CDR1 is ENHRY and CDR2 is SYGVKD. DNA for the CDR3: TGTGCCATCAGTGAGTCCGTTTCCCAAGAGACCCAGTACTTC. Encoded protein: CAISESVSQETQYF.

The rearrangement joins TRBV7-6 to TRBJ1-6; D is uncertain. Looked up from germline, CDR1 is SGHVS and CDR2 is FNYEAQ. The CDR3 covers 13 residues. V was pared by 5 bases and J by 2 bases, with 4 bases between. The CDR3 spells CASSLTYNSPLHF. In nucleotides, the CDR3 is TGTGCCAGCAGCCTCACCTATAATTCACCCCTCCACTTT.

The chain is built from TRBV6-1 and TRBJ1-1; D may be TRBD1 (5 bases). In germline, CDR1 is MNHNS, CDR2 SASEGT. V lost 9 bases, J lost 3 bases, and 8 bases lay in between. The length of the CDR3 is 11 residues. DNA for the CDR3: TGTGCCAGTCAGGGCTACACTGAAGCTTTCTTT. Protein sequence: CASQGYTEAFF.